Listed below are T cell receptor beta chains from one sample, sequenced in a study of identical twins. TCRdb reprocessed the 5' RACE reads via MiXCR and lists one record per CDR3 protein. The data contain under 450,000 distinct CDR3 sequences, less than 20% of them singletons. Sequenced sample: naive T cells sorted from blood. The receptors come from a man aged 50 to 59 in good health. Each CDR3 is given with its conserved first and last residue. A D gene is named only where the DNA matches it firmly. Only part of the rows carry a size: once, few, many, or a class if the clone is expanded.

abundance	v_gene	j_gene	d_gene	CDR3aa	CDR3nt
many	TRBV5-6	TRBJ2-7	NA	CASSYGQTAYEQYF	TGTGCCAGCAGCTACGGACAGACAGCCTACGAGCAGTACTTC
NA	TRBV5-1	TRBJ2-6	TRBD1	CASSFEPGQSISGANVLTF	TGCGCCAGCAGCTTCGAACCGGGACAGAGTATCTCTGGGGCCAACGTCCTGACTTTC
NA	TRBV20-1	TRBJ1-2	NA	CSARTTGSRYGYTF	TGCAGTGCTAGAACTACAGGGAGTCGTTATGGCTACACCTTC
few	TRBV28	TRBJ1-6	NA	CASSFGSGFLNSPLHF	TGTGCCAGCAGTTTTGGCTCCGGATTTCTTAATTCACCCCTCCACTTT
many	TRBV10-3	TRBJ1-2	NA	CAISEGGPFGYTF	TGTGCCATCAGTGAGGGAGGGCCCTTTGGCTACACCTTC
NA	TRBV7-8	TRBJ2-5	NA	CASSLARPQQETQYF	TGTGCCAGCAGCTTAGCGCGACCTCAGCAAGAGACCCAGTACTTC
many	TRBV12-3/TRBV12-4	TRBJ1-5	NA	CASSLVDNQPQHF	TGTGCCAGCAGTTTAGTGGACAATCAGCCCCAGCATTTT
many	TRBV6-5	TRBJ2-1	NA	CAVALPDNEQFF	TGTGCCGTAGCACTACCTGATAATGAGCAGTTCTTC
few	TRBV20-1	TRBJ2-4	NA	CSAQILGAKNIQYF	TGCAGTGCCCAAATCCTAGGGGCCAAAAACATTCAGTACTTC
few	TRBV29-1	TRBJ2-1	NA	CSVQFRGEQFF	TGCAGCGTTCAATTCAGAGGTGAGCAGTTCTTC
NA	TRBV24-1	TRBJ2-1	NA	CATSDLVGNSYNEQFF	TGTGCCACCAGTGATTTGGTCGGGAACTCCTACAATGAGCAGTTCTTC
few	TRBV20-1	TRBJ2-3	TRBD2	CSARLAGGRNTQYF	TGCAGTGCTAGATTGGCGGGGGGGCGAAATACGCAGTATTTT
NA	TRBV9	TRBJ1-2	NA	CASSGGVSGYTF	TGTGCCAGCAGCGGAGGGGTGAGCGGCTACACCTTC
few	TRBV20-1	TRBJ2-7	TRBD1	CSATRDRGLDEQYF	TGCAGTGCAACGAGGGACAGGGGGCTGGACGAGCAGTACTTC
many	TRBV29-1	TRBJ2-3	NA	CSVDPSAELNTDTQYF	TGCAGCGTTGACCCTTCAGCGGAGCTCAACACAGATACGCAGTATTTT
NA	TRBV7-2	TRBJ2-5	NA	CASSLEFSETQYF	TGTGCCAGCAGCTTAGAGTTCTCCGAGACCCAGTACTTC
few	TRBV20-1	TRBJ2-7	NA	CSARDRLGTNPYEQYF	TGCAGTGCTAGAGATCGATTAGGGACGAATCCCTACGAGCAGTACTTC
few	TRBV10-3	TRBJ1-1	NA	CAISATGQTEAFF	TGTGCCATCAGTGCTACAGGGCAGACTGAAGCTTTCTTT
many	TRBV7-9	TRBJ2-7	TRBD1	CASRSPGQTYEQYF	TGTGCCAGCAGATCCCCGGGACAGACATACGAGCAGTACTTC
many	TRBV10-3	TRBJ2-1	NA	CAISVARVSYNEQFF	TGTGCCATCAGTGTAGCCAGGGTTTCCTACAATGAGCAGTTCTTC
NA	TRBV18	TRBJ2-1	TRBD1	CASSWTGEYNEQFF	TGTGCCAGCTCGTGGACAGGGGAGTACAATGAGCAGTTCTTC
few	TRBV9	TRBJ2-1	TRBD2	CASSTQGLAANEQFF	TGTGCCAGCAGCACCCAGGGACTAGCGGCAAATGAGCAGTTCTTC
many	TRBV6-6	TRBJ2-7	NA	CASSASVGQYF	TGTGCCAGCAGCGCTAGCGTAGGGCAGTACTTC
many	TRBV28	TRBJ2-5	NA	CASSFPGTQETQYF	TGTGCCAGCAGTTTTCCGGGTACCCAAGAGACCCAGTACTTC
NA	TRBV7-9	TRBJ1-6	TRBD1	CASSTWTGGRSPLHF	TGTGCCAGCAGCACGTGGACAGGGGGTCGCTCACCCCTCCACTTT
few	TRBV15	TRBJ1-2	NA	CATSRDIGQNYGYTF	TGTGCCACCAGCAGAGATATTGGACAGAACTATGGCTACACCTTC
many	TRBV12-3/TRBV12-4	TRBJ2-2	TRBD2	CASFPGGLNTGELFF	TGTGCCAGCTTTCCGGGGGGGCTGAACACCGGGGAGCTGTTTTTT
NA	TRBV4-3	TRBJ1-1	NA	CASSQDLAFRNTEAFF	TGCGCCAGCAGCCAAGATCTGGCATTCAGGAACACTGAAGCTTTCTTT
NA	TRBV7-8	TRBJ2-3	NA	CASSLVARGMADTQYF	TGTGCCAGCAGCTTAGTGGCAAGGGGCATGGCAGATACGCAGTATTTT
few	TRBV6-5	TRBJ2-7	NA	CASSYTRGSGAEQYF	TGTGCCAGCAGTTACACCCGGGGCTCAGGAGCCGAGCAGTACTTC
NA	TRBV5-8	TRBJ2-3	NA	CASHHTQYF	TGTGCCAGCCATCATACGCAGTATTTT
NA	TRBV15	TRBJ2-7	NA	CATSRDPTGTYEQYF	TGTGCCACCAGCAGAGATCCAACGGGAACCTACGAGCAGTACTTC
NA	TRBV5-1	TRBJ2-3	TRBD2	CASSLDRGLAGGDTQYF	TGCGCCAGCAGCTTGGACCGGGGACTAGCGGGGGGAGATACGCAGTATTTT
many	TRBV20-1	TRBJ2-7	TRBD2	CSARDVGTSGTYEQYF	TGCAGTGCTAGAGATGTTGGGACTAGCGGGACCTACGAGCAGTACTTC
few	TRBV20-1	TRBJ1-5	NA	CSASRTAYNQPQHF	TGCAGTGCTAGTCGGACAGCGTACAATCAGCCCCAGCATTTT
NA	TRBV20-1	TRBJ2-1	TRBD2	CSASWASGRFYNEQFF	TGCAGTGCTAGTTGGGCTAGCGGGAGGTTCTACAATGAGCAGTTCTTC
NA	TRBV10-3	TRBJ1-5	NA	CAISDGGLSNQPQHF	TGTGCCATCAGTGATGGGGGGCTAAGCAATCAGCCCCAGCATTTT
NA	TRBV4-3	TRBJ2-1	TRBD1	CASSQEPGGAYNEQFF	TGCGCCAGCAGCCAAGAACCAGGGGGAGCCTACAATGAGCAGTTCTTC
few	TRBV5-1	TRBJ1-6	TRBD1	CASSLGQGTSPLHF	TGCGCCAGCAGCCTCGGACAGGGGACTTCACCCCTCCACTTT
NA	TRBV29-1	TRBJ2-7	NA	CSVRPGPYEQYF	TGCAGCGTTCGCCCCGGTCCCTACGAGCAGTACTTC
few	TRBV20-1	TRBJ1-1	TRBD1	CSAAGGGFTEAFF	TGCAGTGCAGCAGGGGGCGGTTTCACTGAAGCTTTCTTT